This TCR beta chain derives from a study of T-cell memory formation after mild COVID-19. About this clonotype: Antigen specificity is unknown.

The study's findings and limits: CD4/CD8 balance characterized clones contracting day 15 to 85, and CD4+ skew characterized later expanders. Some clones that responded turned up in pre-infection memory, which suggests that cross-reactive memory joined in.

Germline loops: CDR1 MGHDK, CDR2 SYGVNS. CDR3 length: 15 amino acids. The V end lost 4 bases, the J end lost 1 base, and 12 bases lay between the germline ends. TCRdb reanalysed the 5' RACE reads using MiXCR and keeps one entry per CDR3 protein. The table records about 560,000 distinct CDR3 sequences, less than 25% of them present only once. Specimen: PBMCs or a T cell subset sorted from them (not recorded which). This TCR came from an adult woman who had mild COVID-19 (a few samples of this study predate the infection). Cell type and time point are not known. The V call is TRBV25-1, the J call TRBJ2-3; perhaps TRBD1 as D (5 bases). The chain's CDR3 is CASSAQVSGTDTQYF. The CDR3 nucleotides read TGTGCCAGCAGTGCACAGGTGTCGGGCACAGATACGCAGTATTTT.